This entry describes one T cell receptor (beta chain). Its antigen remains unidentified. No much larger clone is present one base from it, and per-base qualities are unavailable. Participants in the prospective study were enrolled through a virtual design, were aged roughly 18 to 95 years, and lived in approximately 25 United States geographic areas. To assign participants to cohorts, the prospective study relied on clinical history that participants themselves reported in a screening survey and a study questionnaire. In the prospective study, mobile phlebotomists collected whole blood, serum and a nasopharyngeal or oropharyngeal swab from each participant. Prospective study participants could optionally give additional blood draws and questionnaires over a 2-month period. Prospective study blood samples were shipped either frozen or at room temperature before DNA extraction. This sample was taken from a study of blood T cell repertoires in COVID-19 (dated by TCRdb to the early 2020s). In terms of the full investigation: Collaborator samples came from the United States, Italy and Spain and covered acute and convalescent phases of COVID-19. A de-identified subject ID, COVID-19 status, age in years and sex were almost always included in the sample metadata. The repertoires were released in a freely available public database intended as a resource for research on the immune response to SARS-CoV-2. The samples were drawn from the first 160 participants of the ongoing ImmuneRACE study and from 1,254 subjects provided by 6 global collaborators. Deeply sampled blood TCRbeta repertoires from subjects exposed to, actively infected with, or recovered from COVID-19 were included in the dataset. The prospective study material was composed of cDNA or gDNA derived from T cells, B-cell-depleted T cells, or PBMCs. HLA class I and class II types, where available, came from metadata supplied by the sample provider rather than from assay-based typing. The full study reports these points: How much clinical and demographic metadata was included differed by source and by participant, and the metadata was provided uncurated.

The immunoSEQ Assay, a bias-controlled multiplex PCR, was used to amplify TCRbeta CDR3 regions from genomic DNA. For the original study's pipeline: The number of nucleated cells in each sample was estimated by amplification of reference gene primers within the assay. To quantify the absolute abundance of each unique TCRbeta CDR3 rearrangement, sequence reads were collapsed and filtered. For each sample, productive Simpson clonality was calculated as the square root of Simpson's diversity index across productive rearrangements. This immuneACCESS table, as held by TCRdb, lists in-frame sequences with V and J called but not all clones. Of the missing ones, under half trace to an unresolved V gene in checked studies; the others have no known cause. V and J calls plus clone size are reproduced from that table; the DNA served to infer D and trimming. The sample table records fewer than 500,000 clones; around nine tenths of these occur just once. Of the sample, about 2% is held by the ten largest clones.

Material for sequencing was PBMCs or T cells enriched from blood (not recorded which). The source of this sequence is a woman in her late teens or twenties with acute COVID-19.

The CDR3 is CASSYPSEGRNNEQFF. Read as DNA, the sequence is TGTGCCAGCAGTTACCCCAGCGAGGGAAGGAACAATGAGCAGTTCTTC. The sequence joins TRBV6-2 or TRBV6-3 to TRBJ2-1, and the D gene may be TRBD2, 5 bases matching. From a lookup of the germline V gene, CDR1 and CDR2 are MNHEY and SVGEGT. Spanning cysteine to phenylalanine, the CDR3 consists of 16 amino acids. The read is trimmed to its CDR3 DNA, 48 bases read in frame from base 1. Trimming at the junction amounts to 2 bases on V and 5 bases on J, and the germline ends lie 16 bases apart.